Sequencing of this T cell receptor (beta chain) was carried out in a study of blood T cell repertoires in COVID-19. For the study at large: The United States, Italy and Spain supplied acute and convalescent COVID-19 samples. Sources were T cells, B-cell-depleted T cells, or PBMCs; the material itself was cDNA or gDNA.

V lost 3 bases and J lost 2; bases outside the gene matches: 1. The germline V gene encodes CDR1 KGHSH and CDR2 LQKENI. CDR3 length: 15 residues. As handled by the study authors: Using reference gene primer amplification, nucleated cell counts were estimated. Sequenced by immunoSEQ multiplex PCR; TCRdb stores in-frame clones only, minus some. V and J calls and clone size follow that table, whereas D and trimming were derived from the DNA. The sample includes approximately 94,000 clones, about 88% of them seen just once. Specimen: peripheral blood. J is TRBJ2-5 and V is TRBV18; 12 positions match TRBD2. The origin of this receptor is a man aged 25 to 40 in a cohort sampled during active COVID-19. CDR3 sequence: CASSPTSGGQETQYF. The CDR3 DNA reads TGTGCCAGCTCACCGACTAGCGGGGGACAAGAGACCCAGTACTTC.